This is a list of T cell receptor beta chains from one sample in a study of T cells in Graves' hyperthyroidism and ophthalmopathy. One entry per CDR3 protein results from TCRdb running MiXCR on the multiplex PCR reads. The table lists 550,000 to 600,000 distinct CDR3 sequences, 14% of them singletons. Input material: blood. All receptors come from a woman between 18 and 29 years old with Graves' ophthalmopathy. The CDR3 runs from the conserved cysteine through the conserved F or W. D genes are given only for firm matches. Rows give clone size only sometimes, using once, few, many, or a class for an expanded clone.

j_gene: TRBJ2-2
abundance: many
v_gene: TRBV6-1
len: 12
d_gene: -
CDR3aa: CASSRRTGELFF
CDR3nt: TGTGCCAGCAGCCGGAGGACCGGGGAGCTGTTTTTT

j_gene: TRBJ1-2
abundance: -
v_gene: TRBV27
len: 13
d_gene: -
CDR3aa: CASSLSALYGYTF
CDR3nt: TGTGCCAGCAGTTTATCAGCGCTCTATGGCTACACCTTC

j_gene: TRBJ2-5
abundance: few
v_gene: TRBV27
len: 16
d_gene: -
CDR3aa: CASSPGRGGYQETQYF
CDR3nt: TGTGCCAGCAGTCCAGGAAGGGGGGGGTACCAAGAGACCCAGTACTTC

j_gene: TRBJ2-2
abundance: few
v_gene: TRBV6-2/TRBV6-3
len: 15
d_gene: TRBD2
CDR3aa: CASSLVAGDTGELFF
CDR3nt: TGTGCCAGCAGTTTGGTAGCGGGAGATACCGGGGAGCTGTTTTTT

j_gene: TRBJ1-1
abundance: many
v_gene: TRBV10-3
len: 15
d_gene: -
CDR3aa: CAISEGQYLGPEAFF
CDR3nt: TGTGCCATCAGTGAGGGACAGTATCTCGGTCCTGAAGCTTTCTTT

j_gene: TRBJ2-3
abundance: -
v_gene: TRBV11-3
len: 15
d_gene: TRBD2
CDR3aa: CASSLRSGVTDTQYF
CDR3nt: TGTGCCAGCAGCTTACGGAGCGGGGTGACGGATACGCAGTATTTT

j_gene: TRBJ2-1
abundance: few
v_gene: TRBV7-9
len: 15
d_gene: TRBD2
CDR3aa: CASSSGLDFYNEQFF
CDR3nt: TGTGCCAGCAGCTCGGGACTAGACTTCTACAATGAGCAGTTCTTC

j_gene: TRBJ2-7
abundance: few
v_gene: TRBV29-1
len: 13
d_gene: TRBD2
CDR3aa: CSVSGRGVYEQYF
CDR3nt: TGCAGCGTTAGCGGGAGGGGGGTCTACGAGCAGTACTTC

j_gene: TRBJ2-7
abundance: few
v_gene: TRBV19
len: 15
d_gene: -
CDR3aa: CASSIRLVHFYEQYF
CDR3nt: TGTGCCAGTAGTATCAGACTAGTTCACTTCTACGAGCAGTACTTC

j_gene: TRBJ2-7
abundance: -
v_gene: TRBV6-2/TRBV6-3
len: 17
d_gene: TRBD2
CDR3aa: CASSYGGDLSFSYEQYF
CDR3nt: TGTGCCAGCAGTTACGGGGGGGACCTTAGCTTCTCCTACGAGCAGTACTTC

j_gene: TRBJ2-4
abundance: few
v_gene: TRBV12-3/TRBV12-4
len: 15
d_gene: TRBD1
CDR3aa: CASSPQGPAKNIQYF
CDR3nt: TGTGCCAGCAGTCCACAGGGGCCGGCCAAAAACATTCAGTACTTC

j_gene: TRBJ1-5
abundance: many
v_gene: TRBV12-3/TRBV12-4
len: 16
d_gene: TRBD1
CDR3aa: CASSPGTEWGNQPQHF
CDR3nt: TGTGCCAGCAGTCCGGGGACAGAGTGGGGCAATCAGCCCCAGCATTTT

j_gene: TRBJ2-7
abundance: few
v_gene: TRBV20-1
len: 16
d_gene: -
CDR3aa: CSASYKVQEVFYEQYF
CDR3nt: TGCAGTGCTAGTTATAAGGTTCAGGAGGTTTTTTACGAGCAGTACTTC

j_gene: TRBJ1-1
abundance: -
v_gene: TRBV7-3
len: 17
d_gene: -
CDR3aa: CASSLSGGGGLGTEAFF
CDR3nt: TGTGCCAGCAGCTTATCGGGAGGGGGGGGGCTCGGCACTGAAGCTTTCTTT

j_gene: TRBJ2-7
abundance: -
v_gene: TRBV19
len: 14
d_gene: -
CDR3aa: CASSSAGSSYEQYF
CDR3nt: TGTGCCAGTAGTTCCGCAGGGAGCTCCTACGAGCAGTACTTC

j_gene: TRBJ2-7
abundance: few
v_gene: TRBV19
len: 14
d_gene: -
CDR3aa: CASSIAIGEYEQYF
CDR3nt: TGTGCCAGTAGTATAGCAATAGGAGAATACGAGCAGTACTTC

j_gene: TRBJ2-1
abundance: -
v_gene: TRBV7-3
len: 14
d_gene: TRBD2
CDR3aa: CASSSTSGRDEQFF
CDR3nt: TGTGCCAGCAGCTCTACTAGCGGGAGGGATGAGCAGTTCTTC

j_gene: TRBJ1-2
abundance: many
v_gene: TRBV20-1
len: 18
d_gene: -
CDR3aa: CSAKSIRDGVKKGYGYTF
CDR3nt: TGCAGTGCTAAAAGTATCCGGGACGGAGTAAAAAAAGGCTATGGCTACACCTTC

j_gene: TRBJ2-1
abundance: many
v_gene: TRBV2
len: 17
d_gene: -
CDR3aa: CASSELRLASSYNEQFF
CDR3nt: TGTGCCAGCAGTGAACTGCGGCTAGCGAGCTCCTACAATGAGCAGTTCTTC

j_gene: TRBJ2-7
abundance: many
v_gene: TRBV20-1
len: 13
d_gene: -
CDR3aa: CSARRGSTYEQYF
CDR3nt: TGCAGTGCTAGAAGGGGGAGTACCTACGAGCAGTACTTC

j_gene: TRBJ2-5
abundance: many
v_gene: TRBV12-3/TRBV12-4
len: 15
d_gene: TRBD1
CDR3aa: CASQLGQDKVETQYF
CDR3nt: TGTGCCAGCCAACTCGGACAGGACAAAGTGGAGACCCAGTACTTC

j_gene: TRBJ1-4
abundance: many
v_gene: TRBV20-1
len: 14
d_gene: -
CDR3aa: CSAGDRSTNEKLFF
CDR3nt: TGCAGTGCAGGGGACCGATCAACTAATGAAAAACTGTTTTTT

j_gene: TRBJ1-2
abundance: many
v_gene: TRBV29-1
len: 13
d_gene: -
CDR3aa: CSVRGGDGYGYTF
CDR3nt: TGCAGCGTCCGCGGAGGGGATGGCTATGGCTACACCTTC

j_gene: TRBJ2-1
abundance: few
v_gene: TRBV6-5
len: 15
d_gene: -
CDR3aa: CASSYSGTIYNEQFF
CDR3nt: TGTGCCAGCAGTTACTCGGGGACAATCTACAATGAGCAGTTCTTC

j_gene: TRBJ1-1
abundance: many
v_gene: TRBV27
len: 17
d_gene: -
CDR3aa: CASSSEGRGAIWTEAFF
CDR3nt: TGTGCCAGCAGTTCCGAGGGCCGGGGCGCAATTTGGACTGAAGCTTTCTTT

j_gene: TRBJ1-5
abundance: many
v_gene: TRBV12-3/TRBV12-4
len: 16
d_gene: TRBD1
CDR3aa: CASSHDRGRLGQPQHF
CDR3nt: TGTGCCAGCAGCCACGACAGGGGCCGATTGGGTCAGCCCCAGCATTTT